Included here is one T cell receptor beta chain sequence, with context. The antigen is unknown. This specimen comes from a study of OX40 agonist ivuxolimab in advanced cancers. As for the study in general: Subjects had a mean age of about 60 years, with a range of about 23 to 85; approximately 83% were male.

Generated by immunoSEQ multiplex PCR, the TCRdb table keeps only in-frame clones and is missing some. The sample has around 50,000 clones, approximately 90% seen once. The CDR3 is 13 residues long. Germline V gene data show CDR1 as SQVTM and CDR2 as ANQGSEA. Deletions cut 4 bases from V and 9 bases from J, with 15 bases between. General observations from the study: Low normalized T-cell clonal expansion was additionally recorded for some nonresponders. CD8+ T cells (on average) carried more expanded clones than CD4+ T cells.

The origin of this receptor is an adult with an advanced solid tumor such as melanoma, head and neck, liver or kidney cancer. The rearrangement joins TRBV29-1 to TRBJ2-2; D tentatively reads TRBD1 or TRBD2 (5 bases each). Specimen: CD4+ or CD8+ T cells sorted from blood, collected in a trial of the OX40 agonist ivuxolimab. The CDR3 sequence is CSVALLGERELFF. The CDR3 bases are TGCAGCGTTGCCCTATTGGGGGAGAGGGAGCTGTTTTTT.